These 24 T cell receptor beta chains originate from one sample sequenced in a study of T-cell memory formation after mild COVID-19. TCRdb called the 5' RACE reads again in MiXCR, with one record for every CDR3 protein. The sample has 400,000 or so distinct CDR3 sequences; around 19% are singletons. Sequenced material: PBMCs or a T cell subset sorted from them (not recorded which). The origin of the receptors is an adult woman who had mild COVID-19 (a few samples of this study predate the infection). Cell type and time point are not known.

The chain is built from TRBV11-2 and TRBJ2-3; 8 positions agree with TRBD2. CDR1 and CDR2 from the germline V gene are SGHAT and FQNNGV. Trimming at V came to 3 bases and at J to 6 bases, leaving 8 bases not matched to a gene. This CDR3 has 15 residues. CDR3 nucleotide sequence: TGTGCCAGCAGCTTTAGCGGGGCCCCCCGCGATACGCAGTATTTT. As protein: CASSFSGAPRDTQYF.

This clonotype was found a few times. The J gene is TRBJ1-1, the V gene TRBV5-6; D uncertain. Trimming left V 7 bases short and J 7 bases short, with 14 bases between. The CDR3 totals 12 residues. Germline CDR1 SGHDT, CDR2 YYEEEE. The CDR3 coding sequence is TGTGCCAGCGGTGAGTTGTGGGGTGAAGCTTTCTTT. Its protein is CASGELWGEAFF.

This clonotype was picked up a small number of times. The chain uses TRBV3-1 and TRBJ1-1; D is unresolved. The germline CDR1 and CDR2 sequences are LGHDT and YNNKEL (reference sequence). V dropped 0 bases and J dropped 3 bases, with 17 bases sitting between them. CDR3 length: 17 amino acids. The chain's CDR3 is CASSQDLKLPTDTEAFF. The CDR3, as DNA: TGTGCCAGCAGCCAAGATTTGAAGTTGCCAACGGACACTGAAGCTTTCTTT.

This clonotype has more than one count but fewer than ten. The gene calls are TRBV5-1 and TRBJ1-5; 7 bases align to TRBD1. Germline V gene lookup returns CDR1 SGHRS and CDR2 YFSETQ. Trimming took 6 bases from V and 6 from J; bases not matched to a gene: 12. CDR3 length equals 15 residues. DNA for the CDR3: TGCGCCAGCATACCCCGCCGCCAGGGGGGTCAGCCCCAGCATTTT. Protein product: CASIPRRQGGQPQHF.

The genes are TRBV2 and TRBJ2-4; perhaps D is TRBD1 or TRBD2 (5 bases each). This CDR3 is built from 14 residues. Between the trimmed V and J ends, which lost 3 bases and 9 bases, there was a span of 15 bases. CDR1 SNHLY and CDR2 FYNNEI come from the germline V gene. The CDR3 nucleotides are TGTGCCAGCAGTGATGAGCAGGGAGTAACCATTCAGTACTTC. Amino acids: CASSDEQGVTIQYF.

This clonotype was observed a handful of times. This rearrangement joins TRBV30 to TRBJ1-1; D gene unclear. The germline CDR1 and CDR2 sequences are GTSNPN and SVGIG (reference sequence). The CDR3 consists of 13 residues. Deletions cut 0 bases from V and 4 bases from J, with 9 bases between. For the CDR3, the DNA is TGTGCCTGGAGTGTACTGGGCGGCACTGAAGCTTTCTTT. It is translated as CAWSVLGGTEAFF.

The sample holds one count of this clonotype. J is TRBJ1-1 and V is TRBV24-1, with D maybe TRBD1 (5 bases). Looked up from germline, CDR1 is KGHDR and CDR2 is SFDVKD. With 0 bases removed from V and 12 bases from J, the gap between germline ends came to 10 bases. The CDR3 extends over 12 amino acids. The CDR3 here is CATSDLQEGTFF. The CDR3 coding sequence is TGTGCCACCAGTGATTTGCAGGAGGGGACTTTCTTT.

The J gene is TRBJ1-2, the V gene TRBV4-1; D unclear. The CDR3 has 14 residues. V shed 1 base and J shed 1 base, with 7 bases lying between them. In germline, CDR1 is MGHRA, CDR2 YSYEKL. The CDR3 spells CASSQGRLNYGYTF. CDR3 nucleotides: TGCGCCAGCAGCCAAGGCAGACTTAACTATGGCTACACCTTC.

This sequence joins TRBV9 and TRBJ2-7; possible D gene TRBD2, 5 bases. V was pared by 0 bases and J by 3 bases, with 10 bases between. The V gene's germline CDR1 is SGDLS and CDR2 YYNGEE. The CDR3 totals 14 residues. CDR3 sequence reads: CASSVAGRDYEQYF. The DNA of the CDR3 is TGTGCCAGCAGCGTAGCTGGACGGGACTACGAGCAGTACTTC.

V usage is TRBV2 and J usage is TRBJ2-5, with TRBD1 identical over 8 bases. The CDR3 contains 15 residues. With V trimmed by 0 bases and J by 4 bases, 4 bases remained unmatched. From germline, CDR1 is SNHLY and CDR2 FYNNEI. Here the CDR3 DNA reads TGTGCCAGCAGTGAAGCGCAGACAGGGGTAGAGACCCAGTACTTC. It specifies CASSEAQTGVETQYF. Full variable domain (missing parts from reference TRBV2 and TRBJ2-5): EPEVTQTPSHQVTQMGQEVILRCVPISNHLYFYWYRQILGQKVEFLVSFYNNEISEKSEIFDDQFSVERPDGSNFTLKIRSTKLEDSAMYFCASSEAQTGVETQYFGPGTRLLVL.

The chain uses TRBV7-2 and TRBJ2-1; D unclear. The CDR3 contains 16 residues. The V gene lost 0 bases and the J gene lost 8 bases, with 17 bases spanning the gap. In germline, CDR1 is SGHTA, CDR2 FQGNSA. The CDR3 nucleotides read TGTGCCAGCAGCTTAGCGCGAGCCCCCCTCCGTCATGAGCAGTTCTTC. It yields the protein CASSLARAPLRHEQFF.

This clonotype was counted many times. The rearrangement links TRBV15 to TRBJ2-7; 9 bases fit TRBD1. Trimming at V came to 3 bases and at J to 6 bases, leaving 6 bases not matched to a gene. CDR3 length: 14 amino acids. From germline, CDR1 is LNHNV and CDR2 YYDKDF (reference sequence). CDR3 DNA: TGTGCCACCAGCAGCCGGGACAGGGTGTTCGAGCAGTACTTC. Amino acid sequence: CATSSRDRVFEQYF.

J is TRBJ2-1 and V is TRBV7-9; 8 positions match TRBD2. The CDR3 has 16 residues. Germline CDR1 reads SEHNR; CDR2 reads FQNEAQ (reference sequence). Losses at the gene ends were 0 bases for V and 3 bases for J; bases not matched to a gene: 4. DNA for the CDR3: TGTGCCAGCAGCTTAGCGGTCCGGGAGGGCTACAATGAGCAGTTCTTC. This translates into CASSLAVREGYNEQFF.

This clonotype has a count of ten or more. This chain's CDR3 is CASSSAGRTTYEQYF. The CDR3 DNA sequence: TGCGCCAGCAGCTCCGCTGGACGGACAACCTACGAGCAGTACTTC. V and J are TRBV5-1 and TRBJ2-7, with a tentative D call TRBD1 (5 bases). From germline, CDR1 is SGHRS and CDR2 YFSETQ. The CDR3 has 15 amino acids. V shed 3 bases and J shed 2 bases, with 15 bases lying between them. The whole variable domain, remainder taken from reference TRBV5-1 and TRBJ2-7, is KAGVTQTPRYLIKTRGQQVTLSCSPISGHRSVSWYQQTPGQGLQFLFEYFSETQRNKGNFPGRFSGRQFSNSRSEMNVSTLELGDSALYLCASSSAGRTTYEQYFGPGTRLTVT.

This clonotype has ten or more counts. The chain recombines TRBV5-1 with TRBJ2-2, with D perhaps TRBD2 (6 bases). Looked up from germline, CDR1 is SGHRS and CDR2 is YFSETQ. The CDR3 covers 15 residues. Trimming removed 4 bases at V and 0 bases at J, with 10 bases between. The CDR3 coding sequence is TGCGCCAGCAGCAACCGACTAGCGAACACCGGGGAGCTGTTTTTT. It is translated as CASSNRLANTGELFF.

This clonotype appeared a few times. The genes are TRBV6-6 and TRBJ2-3; D not certain. The CDR3 has 14 residues. Germline lookup yields CDR1 MNHNY and CDR2 SVGAGI (reference sequence). The V and J ends lost 0 bases and 8 bases respectively, with 12 bases between them. The CDR3 DNA follows: TGTGCCAGCAGTTACTCGGCCGATTACGGTACGCAGTATTTT. Its protein product is CASSYSADYGTQYF.

This chain connects TRBV20-1 to TRBJ2-6; D gene unclear. CDR1 is DFQATT and CDR2 is SNEGSKA in the germline V gene (reference sequence). Trimming cost V 5 bases and J 3 bases, with 8 bases left between them. CDR3 length equals 13 residues. The CDR3 sequence is CSAVGGGANVLTF. The CDR3, as DNA: TGCAGTGCTGTGGGTGGTGGGGCCAACGTCCTGACTTTC.

This clonotype was counted a few times. The genes are TRBV4-2 and TRBJ1-2, with D possibly TRBD1 on 5 matching bases. V gave up 1 base and J gave up 5 bases, with 5 bases separating them. CDR1 is LGHNA and CDR2 is YNFKEQ in the germline V gene. The CDR3 loop spans 12 amino acids. CDR3: CASSQGQYGYTF. CDR3 sequence (DNA): TGTGCCAGCAGCCAAGGACAGTATGGCTACACCTTC.

This clonotype was counted between two and nine times. The rearrangement joins TRBV7-6 to TRBJ2-1; TRBD2 matches 8 bases. V lost 5 bases and J lost 2; bases outside the gene matches: 5. The CDR3 contains 15 residues. CDR1 and CDR2 from the germline V gene are SGHVS and FNYEAQ. As DNA, the CDR3 is TGTGCCAGCAGCGAGGAGCGGGGGCCCTACAATGAGCAGTTCTTC. Translating gives CASSEERGPYNEQFF.

This clonotype was recorded a few times. The chain joins TRBV12-3 or TRBV12-4 to TRBJ1-2; 7 bases map to TRBD1. The V gene end was trimmed by 2 bases and the J gene end by 7 bases; junction bases not matched to a gene: 7. The CDR3 spans 14 residues. The CDR3 DNA follows: TGTGCCAGCAGTTTACGGGACAGCCCGGGTGGCTACACCTTC. Encoded protein: CASSLRDSPGGYTF.

The rearrangement joins TRBV9 to TRBJ1-4; D remains unclear. The germline V gene has CDR1 SGDLS and CDR2 YYNGEE. The CDR3 is 14 residues long. Deletions cut 3 bases from V and 5 bases from J, with 11 bases between. CDR3 nucleotides: TGTGCCAGCAGCGCCTCAGGCGTGAATGAAAAACTGTTTTTT. It yields the protein CASSASGVNEKLFF.

In this sample, this clonotype turned up a few times. This chain uses TRBV6-2 or TRBV6-3 with TRBJ2-7; 7 nucleotides align to TRBD2. The J segment lost 2 bases and the V segment lost 4 bases, leaving 5 bases of the junction unmatched. The CDR3 loop spans 14 amino acids. CDR1 MNHEY and CDR2 SVGEGT come from the germline V gene. The CDR3, as DNA: TGTGCCAGCAGTTCCCCTAGCGGCCCCTACGAGCAGTACTTC. Translating gives CASSSPSGPYEQYF.

The V gene is TRBV2, the J gene TRBJ1-6, with 10 bases identical to TRBD1. V lost 6 bases and J lost 8; bases outside the gene matches: 1. The CDR3 has 13 amino acids. The germline gives CDR1 SNHLY, CDR2 FYNNEI. CDR3 region: CASRGQGYSPLHF. CDR3 nucleotides: TGTGCCAGCAGGGGACAGGGGTATTCACCCCTCCACTTT.

This clonotype was found a few times. The chain is built from TRBV7-9 and TRBJ1-4; no reliable D call. Trimming took 11 bases from V and 8 from J, leaving 15 bases between them. The CDR3 is 12 amino acids. Per germline, CDR1 SEHNR and CDR2 FQNEAQ (reference sequence). For the CDR3, the DNA is TGTGCCGTACAAGGTGATCCGGAAAAACTGTTTTTT. It encodes CAVQGDPEKLFF.